This TCR beta chain was observed in a study of blood T cells in healthy people across ages. Overall study results and limits: Diversity estimates drawn from one million T cells were deemed underestimates. Compared with aged donors, long-lived donors showed fewer expanded clones, suggesting selection.

Total RNA was extracted at no less than 5.5 micrograms per sample. About this clonotype: Its antigen remains unidentified.

The CDR3 spans 13 residues. V lost 4 bases and J lost 0, with 4 bases in between. CDR1 MNHEY and CDR2 SMNVEV come from the germline V gene (reference sequence). The use of a sample-barcoded 5' primer and a J-beta primer mix characterized a second PCR of about 6 to 11 cycles. One entry per CDR3 protein results from TCRdb running MiXCR on the 5' RACE reads. In the table there are about 1,400,000 distinct CDR3 sequences, approximately 60% of which are singletons. This rearrangement joins TRBV27 to TRBJ2-1; D unclear. Material for sequencing was blood. The source is a man between 18 and 29 years old in good health. CDR3: CASSSLSYNEQFF. CDR3 DNA: TGTGCCAGCAGTTCTCTCTCCTACAATGAGCAGTTCTTC.